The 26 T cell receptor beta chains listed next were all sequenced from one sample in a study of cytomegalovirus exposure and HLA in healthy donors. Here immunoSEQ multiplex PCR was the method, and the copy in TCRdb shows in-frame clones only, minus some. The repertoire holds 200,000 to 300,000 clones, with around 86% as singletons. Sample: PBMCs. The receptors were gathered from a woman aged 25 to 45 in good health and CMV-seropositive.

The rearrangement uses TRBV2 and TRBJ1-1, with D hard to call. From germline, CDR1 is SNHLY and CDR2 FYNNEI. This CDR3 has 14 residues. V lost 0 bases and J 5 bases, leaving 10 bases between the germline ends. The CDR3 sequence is CASSEAAGYTEAFF. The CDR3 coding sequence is TGTGCCAGCAGTGAAGCGGCCGGGTATACTGAAGCTTTCTTT. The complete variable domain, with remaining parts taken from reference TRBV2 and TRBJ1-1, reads EPEVTQTPSHQVTQMGQEVILRCVPISNHLYFYWYRQILGQKVEFLVSFYNNEISEKSEIFDDQFSVERPDGSNFTLKIRSTKLEDSAMYFCASSEAAGYTEAFFGQGTRLTVV.

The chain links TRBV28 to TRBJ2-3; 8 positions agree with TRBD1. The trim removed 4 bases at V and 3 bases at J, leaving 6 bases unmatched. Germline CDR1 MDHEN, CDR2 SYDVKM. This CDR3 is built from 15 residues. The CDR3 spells CASSSPGTGTDTQYF. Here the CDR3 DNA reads TGTGCCAGCAGTTCCCCCGGGACAGGAACAGATACGCAGTATTTT.

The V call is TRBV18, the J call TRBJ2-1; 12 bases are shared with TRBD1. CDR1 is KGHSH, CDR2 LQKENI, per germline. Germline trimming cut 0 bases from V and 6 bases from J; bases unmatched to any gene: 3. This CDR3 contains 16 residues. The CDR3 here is CASSPPLGQGANEQFF. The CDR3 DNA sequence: TGTGCCAGCTCACCACCGCTGGGACAGGGGGCCAATGAGCAGTTCTTC. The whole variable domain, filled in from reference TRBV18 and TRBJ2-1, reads NAGVMQNPRHLVRRRGQEARLRCSPMKGHSHVYWYRQLPEEGLKFMVYLQKENIIDESGMPKERFSAEFPKEGPSILRIQQVVRGDSAAYFCASSPPLGQGANEQFFGPGTRLTVL.

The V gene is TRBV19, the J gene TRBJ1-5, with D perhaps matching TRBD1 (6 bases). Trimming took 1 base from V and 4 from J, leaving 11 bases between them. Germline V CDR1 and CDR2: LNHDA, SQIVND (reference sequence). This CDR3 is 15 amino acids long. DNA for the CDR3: TGTGCCAGTAGTATAGCTCGAGGGGGAAATCAGCCCCAGCATTTT. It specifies CASSIARGGNQPQHF.

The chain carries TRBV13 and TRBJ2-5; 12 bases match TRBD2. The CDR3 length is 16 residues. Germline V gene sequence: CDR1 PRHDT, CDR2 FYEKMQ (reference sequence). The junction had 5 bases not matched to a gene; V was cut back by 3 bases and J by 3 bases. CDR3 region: CASSFRLAGEEETQYF. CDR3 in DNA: TGTGCCAGCAGCTTCCGACTAGCGGGAGAGGAAGAGACCCAGTACTTC. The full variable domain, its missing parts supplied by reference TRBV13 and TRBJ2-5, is AAGVIQSPRHLIKEKRETATLKCYPIPRHDTVYWYQQGPGQDPQFLISFYEKMQSDKGSIPDRFSAQQFSDYHSELNMSSLELGDSALYFCASSFRLAGEEETQYFGPGTRLLVL.

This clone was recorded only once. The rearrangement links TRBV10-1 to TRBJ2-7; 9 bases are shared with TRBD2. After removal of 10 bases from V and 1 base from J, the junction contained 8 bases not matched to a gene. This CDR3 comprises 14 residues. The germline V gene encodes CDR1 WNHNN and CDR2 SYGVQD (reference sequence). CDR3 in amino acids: CATTWTSESYEQYF. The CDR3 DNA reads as TGCGCCACCACCTGGACTAGCGAATCCTACGAGCAGTACTTC.

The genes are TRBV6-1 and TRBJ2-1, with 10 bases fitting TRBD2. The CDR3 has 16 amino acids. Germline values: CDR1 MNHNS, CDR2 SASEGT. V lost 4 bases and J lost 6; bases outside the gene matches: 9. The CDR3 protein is CASSAPLAGVSNEQFF. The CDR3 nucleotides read TGTGCCAGCAGTGCCCCTCTAGCGGGAGTATCCAATGAGCAGTTCTTC.

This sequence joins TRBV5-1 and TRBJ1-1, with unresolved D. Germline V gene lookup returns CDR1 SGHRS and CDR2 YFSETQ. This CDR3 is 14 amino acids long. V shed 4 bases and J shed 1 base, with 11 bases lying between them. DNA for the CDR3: TGCGCCAGCAGCAGGACGGCGGGGAACACTGAAGCTTTCTTT. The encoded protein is CASSRTAGNTEAFF. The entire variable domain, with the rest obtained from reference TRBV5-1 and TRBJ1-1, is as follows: KAGVTQTPRYLIKTRGQQVTLSCSPISGHRSVSWYQQTPGQGLQFLFEYFSETQRNKGNFPGRFSGRQFSNSRSEMNVSTLELGDSALYLCASSRTAGNTEAFFGQGTRLTVV.

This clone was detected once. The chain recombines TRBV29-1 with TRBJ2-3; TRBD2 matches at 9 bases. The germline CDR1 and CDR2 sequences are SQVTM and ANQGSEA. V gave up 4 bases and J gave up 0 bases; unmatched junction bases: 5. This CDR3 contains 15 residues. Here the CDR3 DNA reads TGCAGCGTTGCAACCCTAGCGGGGAGCACAGATACGCAGTATTTT. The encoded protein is CSVATLAGSTDTQYF.

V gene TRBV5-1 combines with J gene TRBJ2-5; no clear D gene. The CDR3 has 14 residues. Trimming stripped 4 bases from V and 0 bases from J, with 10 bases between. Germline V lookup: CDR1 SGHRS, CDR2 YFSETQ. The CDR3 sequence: CASSTIQYQETQYF. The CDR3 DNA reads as TGCGCCAGCAGCACGATTCAGTACCAAGAGACCCAGTACTTC.

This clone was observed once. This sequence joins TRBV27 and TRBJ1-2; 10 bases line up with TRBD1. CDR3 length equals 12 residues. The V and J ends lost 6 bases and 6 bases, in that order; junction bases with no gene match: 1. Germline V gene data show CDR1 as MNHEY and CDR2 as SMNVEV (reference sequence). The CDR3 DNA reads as TGTGCCAGCAGCGACAGGGGGCATGGCTACACCTTC. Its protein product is CASSDRGHGYTF.

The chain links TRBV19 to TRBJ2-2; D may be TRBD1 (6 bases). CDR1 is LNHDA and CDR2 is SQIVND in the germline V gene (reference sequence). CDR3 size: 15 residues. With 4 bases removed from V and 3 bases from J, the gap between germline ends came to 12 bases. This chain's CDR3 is CASSSLGGYTGELFF. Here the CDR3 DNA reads TGTGCCAGTAGTAGCTTAGGGGGTTACACCGGGGAGCTGTTTTTT.

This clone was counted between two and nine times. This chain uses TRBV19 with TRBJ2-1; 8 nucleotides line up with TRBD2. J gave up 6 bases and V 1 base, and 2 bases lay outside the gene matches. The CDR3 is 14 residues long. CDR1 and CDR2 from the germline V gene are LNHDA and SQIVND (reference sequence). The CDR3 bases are TGTGCCAGTAGTATAGTTGCGGGAGGCAATGAGCAGTTCTTC. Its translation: CASSIVAGGNEQFF.

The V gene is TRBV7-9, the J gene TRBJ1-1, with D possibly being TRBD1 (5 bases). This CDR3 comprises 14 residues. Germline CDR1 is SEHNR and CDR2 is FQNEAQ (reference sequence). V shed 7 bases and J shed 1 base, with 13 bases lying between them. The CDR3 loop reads CASTVGGENTEAFF. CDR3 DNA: TGTGCCAGCACCGTGGGGGGTGAGAACACTGAAGCTTTCTTT.

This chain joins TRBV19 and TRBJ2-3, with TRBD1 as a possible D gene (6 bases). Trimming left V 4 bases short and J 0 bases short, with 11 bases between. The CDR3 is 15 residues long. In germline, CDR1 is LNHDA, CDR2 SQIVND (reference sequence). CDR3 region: CASSRGRGSTDTQYF. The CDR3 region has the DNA TGTGCCAGTAGTAGGGGGCGCGGAAGCACAGATACGCAGTATTTT. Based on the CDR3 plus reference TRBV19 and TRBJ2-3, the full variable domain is DGGITQSPKYLFRKEGQNVTLSCEQNLNHDAMYWYRQDPGQGLRLIYYSQIVNDFQKGDIAEGYSVSREKKESFPLTVTSAQKNPTAFYLCASSRGRGSTDTQYFGPGTRLTVL.

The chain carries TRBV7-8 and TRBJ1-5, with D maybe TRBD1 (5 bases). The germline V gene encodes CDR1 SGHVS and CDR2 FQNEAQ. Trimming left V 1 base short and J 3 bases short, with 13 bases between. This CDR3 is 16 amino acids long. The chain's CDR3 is CASSLDRTIFNQPQHF. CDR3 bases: TGTGCCAGCAGCTTAGACAGGACGATATTCAATCAGCCCCAGCATTTT.

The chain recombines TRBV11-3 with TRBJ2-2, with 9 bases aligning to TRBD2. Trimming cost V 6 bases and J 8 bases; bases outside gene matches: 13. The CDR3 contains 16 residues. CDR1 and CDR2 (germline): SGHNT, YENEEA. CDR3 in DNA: TGTGCCAGCAGTTTCCAAGCGGGAGGAAGGTGGGGGGAGCTGTTTTTT. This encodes CASSFQAGGRWGELFF.

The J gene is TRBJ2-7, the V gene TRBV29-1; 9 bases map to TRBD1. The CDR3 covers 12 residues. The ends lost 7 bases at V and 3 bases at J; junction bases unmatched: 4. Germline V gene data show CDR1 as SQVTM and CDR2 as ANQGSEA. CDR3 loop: CSARTGDYEQYF. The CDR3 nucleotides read TGCAGCGCGCGGACAGGGGACTACGAGCAGTACTTC.

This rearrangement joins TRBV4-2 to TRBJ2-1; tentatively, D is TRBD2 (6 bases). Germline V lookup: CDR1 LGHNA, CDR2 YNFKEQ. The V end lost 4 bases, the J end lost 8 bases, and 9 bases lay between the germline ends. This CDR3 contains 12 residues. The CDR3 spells CASSPGVHEQFF. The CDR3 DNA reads TGTGCCAGCAGCCCGGGAGTCCATGAGCAGTTCTTC.

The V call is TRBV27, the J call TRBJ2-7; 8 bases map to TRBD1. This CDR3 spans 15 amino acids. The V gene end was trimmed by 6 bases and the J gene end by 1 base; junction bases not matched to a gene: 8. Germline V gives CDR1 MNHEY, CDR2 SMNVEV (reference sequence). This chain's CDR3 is CASRAGGLGSYEQYF. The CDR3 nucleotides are TGTGCCAGCAGGGCAGGGGGCTTAGGGTCCTACGAGCAGTACTTC.

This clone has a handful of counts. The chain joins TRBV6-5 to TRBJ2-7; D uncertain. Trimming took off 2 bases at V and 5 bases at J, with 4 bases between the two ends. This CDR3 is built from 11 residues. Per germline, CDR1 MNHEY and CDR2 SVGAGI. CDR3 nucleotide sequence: TGTGCCAGCAGTTACGCGGACGAGCAGTACTTC. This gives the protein CASSYADEQYF.

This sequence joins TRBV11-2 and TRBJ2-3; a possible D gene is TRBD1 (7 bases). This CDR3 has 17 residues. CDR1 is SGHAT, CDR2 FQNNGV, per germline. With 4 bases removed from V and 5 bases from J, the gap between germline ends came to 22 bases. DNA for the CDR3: TGTGCCAGCAGCTCCTGGCCAGGGGGGATGTTAGTAGATACGCAGTATTTT. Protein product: CASSSWPGGMLVDTQYF.

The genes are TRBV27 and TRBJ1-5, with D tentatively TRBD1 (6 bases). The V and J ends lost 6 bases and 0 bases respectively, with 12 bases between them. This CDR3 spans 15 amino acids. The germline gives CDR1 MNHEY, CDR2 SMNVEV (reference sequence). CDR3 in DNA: TGTGCCAGCAGCACAGGGACAAATAGCAATCAGCCCCAGCATTTT. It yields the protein CASSTGTNSNQPQHF.

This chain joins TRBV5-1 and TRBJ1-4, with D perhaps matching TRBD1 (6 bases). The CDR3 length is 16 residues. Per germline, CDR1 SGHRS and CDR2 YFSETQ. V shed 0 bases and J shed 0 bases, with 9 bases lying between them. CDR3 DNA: TGCGCCAGCAGCTTGGCCAGGGGTCCAACTAATGAAAAACTGTTTTTT. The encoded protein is CASSLARGPTNEKLFF.

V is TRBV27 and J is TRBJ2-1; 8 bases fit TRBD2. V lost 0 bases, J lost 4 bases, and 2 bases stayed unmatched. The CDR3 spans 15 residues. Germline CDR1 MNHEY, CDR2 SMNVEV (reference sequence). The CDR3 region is CASSLSSGDYNEQFF. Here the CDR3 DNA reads TGTGCCAGCAGTTTATCTAGCGGGGATTACAATGAGCAGTTCTTC.

CDR3 sequence (DNA): TGCGCCAGCAGCCCACGGACAGGGCCTTTGAACACTGAAGCTTTCTTT. It is translated as CASSPRTGPLNTEAFF. The V and J genes are TRBV5-1 and TRBJ1-1; TRBD1 aligns across 8 bases. Germline loops: CDR1 SGHRS, CDR2 YFSETQ. The junction had 8 bases not matched to a gene; V was cut back by 4 bases and J by 0 bases. The CDR3 totals 16 residues. The full variable domain, in which reference TRBV5-1 and TRBJ1-1 provide the parts outside the CDR3, is KAGVTQTPRYLIKTRGQQVTLSCSPISGHRSVSWYQQTPGQGLQFLFEYFSETQRNKGNFPGRFSGRQFSNSRSEMNVSTLELGDSALYLCASSPRTGPLNTEAFFGQGTRLTVV.